This TCR beta chain was captured in a study of liver allograft versus peripheral blood T cells. Study overall: Comparative analysis was performed on T cell receptor repertoires from transplanted livers and from recipients' peripheral blood.

Study outcomes and limitations: Reportedly, the T cell receptor repertoires inside liver allografts were not the same as those in peripheral blood.

Points on this clonotype: Its antigen is not known.

The CDR3 totals 16 residues. Germline V gene data show CDR1 as MNHNS and CDR2 as SASEGT. With V trimmed by 1 base and J by 0 bases, 3 bases remained unmatched. MiXCR, applied by TCRdb to the reads, yields one record per CDR3 protein. The sample consists of around 2,600 distinct CDR3 sequences, around a sixth of them appearing once. The source of this sequence is a human patient who had a liver transplant. Part of the T cell pool may stem from the graft donor. This chain joins TRBV6-1 and TRBJ1-3; TRBD1 aligns across 7 bases. The CDR3 protein is CASSEEAGGSGNTIYF. In DNA, the CDR3 is TGTGCCAGCAGTGAAGAGGCAGGGGGCTCTGGAAACACCATATATTTT.